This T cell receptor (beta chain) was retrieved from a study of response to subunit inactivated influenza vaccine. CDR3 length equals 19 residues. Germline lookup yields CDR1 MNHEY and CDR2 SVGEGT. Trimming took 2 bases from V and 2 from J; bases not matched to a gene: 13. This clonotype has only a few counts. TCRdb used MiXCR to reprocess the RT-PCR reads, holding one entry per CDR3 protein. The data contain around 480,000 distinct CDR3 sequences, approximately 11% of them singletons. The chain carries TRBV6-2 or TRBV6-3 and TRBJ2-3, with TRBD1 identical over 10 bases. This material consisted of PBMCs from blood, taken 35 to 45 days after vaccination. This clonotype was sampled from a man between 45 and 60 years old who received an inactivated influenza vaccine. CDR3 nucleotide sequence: TGTGCCAGCAGTTACCAAAGGACAGGGGGACAACCTAACACAGATACGCAGTATTTT. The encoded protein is CASSYQRTGGQPNTDTQYF.